This TCR beta chain appears in the sequencing data of a study of molecular identifiers for immune sequencing clone quantification. Study-wide context: Within a replicate experiment, RNA obtained from either about 21,000 or 97,000 naive CD8 cells was divided into five aliquots, and four of those aliquots were then sequenced.

The CDR3 has 16 amino acids. The J segment lost 4 bases and the V segment lost 5 bases, leaving 13 bases of the junction unmatched. Based on a CD8+CD4-CCR7+CD45RA+ profile, naive CD8 T cells were sorted. As previously described, bulk TCR libraries were made using listed TCR primers. TCRdb re-derived calls from the PCR reads in MiXCR, one entry per CDR3 protein. The sample includes a few hundred thousand distinct CDR3 sequences, about 22% seen only once; the top ten take roughly 0.7%. This clonotype originated in a human donor in good health. Some libraries in this study had Jurkat cell RNA spiked in. Material for sequencing was naive CD8+ T cells from blood, with Jurkat cell RNA spiked in. Indicated subset: FACS-sorted CD8+CD4-CCR7+CD45RA+ naive T cells. This rearrangement joins TRBV12-3 or TRBV12-4 to TRBJ1-2, with 7 positions matching TRBD1. The CDR3: CASSPSTGFAIYGYTF. CDR3 sequence (DNA): TGTGCCAGCAGTCCCTCGACAGGGTTTGCCATCTATGGCTACACCTTC.